The present T cell receptor (beta chain) was sequenced within a study of regulatory T cells in long-lasting Graves disease. Sequencing libraries for TCR beta were prepared with iRepertoire HTBI primers and Arm-PCR of CDR3 regions. TCRdb independently ran MiXCR on the multiplex PCR reads; one entry per CDR3 protein. The sample shows around 430,000 distinct CDR3 sequences, 20% to 25% of them seen only once. This CDR3 contains 13 residues. Germline CDR1 DFQATT, CDR2 SNEGSKA (reference sequence). Noted time point: persistent/refractory GD, antithyroid drugs over 5 years with positive TRAb. The TCR library was made from RNA extracted from PBMCs.

This chain uses TRBV20-1 with TRBJ2-4, with D unresolved. The DNA matches TRBJ2-7 better at its end, which makes the J call doubtful. The material was peripheral blood mononuclear cells (PBMCs), obtained when the disease was refractory, from a patient treated with antithyroid drugs. The clonotype was recovered from a female donor with Graves disease. The CDR3 loop reads CSAPASHRYEQYF. CDR3 bases: TGCAGTGCCCCCGCGTCCCACCGGTACGAGCAGTACTTC.